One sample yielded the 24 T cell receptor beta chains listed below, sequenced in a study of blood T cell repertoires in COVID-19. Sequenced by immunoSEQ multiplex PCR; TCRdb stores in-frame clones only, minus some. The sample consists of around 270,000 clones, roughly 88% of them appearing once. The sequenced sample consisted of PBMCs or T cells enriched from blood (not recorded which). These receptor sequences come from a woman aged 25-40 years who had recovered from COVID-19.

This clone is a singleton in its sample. The CDR3 DNA follows: TGTGCCAGCAGAGAACGGACTGCAACTAATGAAAAACTGTTTTTT. It codes for CASRERTATNEKLFF. This chain connects TRBV2 to TRBJ1-4; the D is unclear. CDR3 length equals 15 residues. V was trimmed by 6 bases and J by 0 bases, leaving 11 bases between them. Per germline, CDR1 SNHLY and CDR2 FYNNEI.

The CDR3 sequence: CASSSPGQVLGYTF. CDR3 DNA: TGTGCCAGCAGCTCCCCGGGACAGGTCTTAGGCTACACCTTC. The rearrangement joins TRBV7-8 to TRBJ1-2; 8 bases fit TRBD1. The junction had 9 bases not matched to a gene; V was cut back by 4 bases and J by 8 bases. CDR1 and CDR2 from the germline V gene are SGHVS and FQNEAQ. This CDR3 contains 14 residues.

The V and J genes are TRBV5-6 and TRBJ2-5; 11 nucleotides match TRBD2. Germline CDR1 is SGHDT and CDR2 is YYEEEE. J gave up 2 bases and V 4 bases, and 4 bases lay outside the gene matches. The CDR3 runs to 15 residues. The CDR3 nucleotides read TGTGCCAGCAGCCCGGGACTAGCGGAACAAGAGACCCAGTACTTC. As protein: CASSPGLAEQETQYF. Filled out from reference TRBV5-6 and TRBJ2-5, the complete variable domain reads DAGVTQSPTHLIKTRGQQVTLRCSPKSGHDTVSWYQQALGQGPQFIFQYYEEEERQRGNFPDRFSGHQFPNYSSELNVNALLLGDSALYLCASSPGLAEQETQYFGPGTRLLVL.

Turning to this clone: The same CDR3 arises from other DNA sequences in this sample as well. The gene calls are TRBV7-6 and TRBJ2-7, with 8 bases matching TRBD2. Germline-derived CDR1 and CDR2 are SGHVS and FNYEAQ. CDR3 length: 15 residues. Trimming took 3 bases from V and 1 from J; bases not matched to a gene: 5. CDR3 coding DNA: TGTGCCAGCAGCTTTGGAACGGGAGGGTCCTACGAGCAGTACTTC. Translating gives CASSFGTGGSYEQYF.

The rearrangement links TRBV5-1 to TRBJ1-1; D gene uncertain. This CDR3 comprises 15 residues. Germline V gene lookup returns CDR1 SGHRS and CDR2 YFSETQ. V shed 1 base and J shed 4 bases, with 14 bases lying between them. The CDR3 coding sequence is TGCGCCAGCAGCTTGCCCTCGGCGGCCGGCACTGAAGCTTTCTTT. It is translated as CASSLPSAAGTEAFF.

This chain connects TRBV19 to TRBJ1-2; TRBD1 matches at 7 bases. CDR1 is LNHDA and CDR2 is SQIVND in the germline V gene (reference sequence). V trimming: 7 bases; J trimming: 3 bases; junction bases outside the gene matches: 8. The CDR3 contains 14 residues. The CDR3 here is CASTPGQGDYGYTF. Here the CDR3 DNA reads TGTGCCAGTACCCCAGGGCAGGGGGACTATGGCTACACCTTC.

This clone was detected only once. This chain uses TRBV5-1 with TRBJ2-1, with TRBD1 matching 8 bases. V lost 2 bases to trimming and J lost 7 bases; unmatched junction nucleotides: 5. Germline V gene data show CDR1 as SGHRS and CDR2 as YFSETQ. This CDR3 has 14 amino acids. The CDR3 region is CASSFRTGWNEQFF. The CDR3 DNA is TGCGCCAGCAGCTTCCGGACAGGGTGGAATGAGCAGTTCTTC.

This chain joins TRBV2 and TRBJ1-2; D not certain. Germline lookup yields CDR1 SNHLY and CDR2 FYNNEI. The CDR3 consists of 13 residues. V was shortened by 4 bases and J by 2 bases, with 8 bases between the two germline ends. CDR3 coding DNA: TGTGCCAGCAGTGCGGCAGGAAACTATGGCTACACCTTC. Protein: CASSAAGNYGYTF.

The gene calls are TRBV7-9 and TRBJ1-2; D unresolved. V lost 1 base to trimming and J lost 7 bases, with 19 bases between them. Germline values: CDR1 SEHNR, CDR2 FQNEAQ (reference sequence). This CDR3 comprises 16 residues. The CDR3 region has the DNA TGTGCCAGCAGCTTAGAGGAGGCGGCTTATTGGAGTGGCTACACCTTC. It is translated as CASSLEEAAYWSGYTF.

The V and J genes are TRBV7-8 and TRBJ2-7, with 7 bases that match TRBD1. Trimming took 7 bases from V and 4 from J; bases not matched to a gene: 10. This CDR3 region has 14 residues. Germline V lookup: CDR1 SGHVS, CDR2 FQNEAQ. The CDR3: CASNFRDSSYEQYF. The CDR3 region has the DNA TGTGCCAGCAACTTCCGGGACAGTTCTTACGAGCAGTACTTC.

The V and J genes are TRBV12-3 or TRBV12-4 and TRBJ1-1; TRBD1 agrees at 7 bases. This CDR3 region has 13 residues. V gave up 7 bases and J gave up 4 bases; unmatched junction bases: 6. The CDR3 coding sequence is TGTGCCAGCACCCGACAGGGCGGCACTGAAGCTTTCTTT. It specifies CASTRQGGTEAFF.

CDR3 in DNA: TGCGCCAGCAGCCACACCGGACCGGGACAGGGATTAGATACGCAGTATTTT. Protein product: CASSHTGPGQGLDTQYF. V gene TRBV4-1 combines with J gene TRBJ2-3, with 9 nucleotides matching TRBD1. Per the germline V gene, CDR1 is MGHRA and CDR2 is YSYEKL. The CDR3 length is 17 residues. The trim removed 3 bases at V and 5 bases at J, leaving 12 bases unmatched.

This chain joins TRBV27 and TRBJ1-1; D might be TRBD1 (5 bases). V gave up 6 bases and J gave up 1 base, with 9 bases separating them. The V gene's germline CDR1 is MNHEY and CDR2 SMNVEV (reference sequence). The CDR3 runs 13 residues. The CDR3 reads CASSPTGNTEAFF. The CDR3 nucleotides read TGTGCCAGCAGCCCCACAGGGAACACTGAAGCTTTCTTT.

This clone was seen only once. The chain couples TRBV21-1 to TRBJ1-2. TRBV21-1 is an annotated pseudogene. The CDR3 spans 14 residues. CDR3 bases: TGTGCCAGCAGCCCTCAGGCAGCGGGCTATGGCTACACCTTC. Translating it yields CASSPQAAGYGYTF.

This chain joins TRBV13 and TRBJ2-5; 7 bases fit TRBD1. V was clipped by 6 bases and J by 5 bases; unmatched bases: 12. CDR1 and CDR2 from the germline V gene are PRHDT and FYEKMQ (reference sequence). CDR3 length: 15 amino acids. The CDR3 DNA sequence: TGTGCCAGCAGTCGTCGACAGGGTGTAGGCGAGACCCAGTACTTC. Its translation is CASSRRQGVGETQYF.

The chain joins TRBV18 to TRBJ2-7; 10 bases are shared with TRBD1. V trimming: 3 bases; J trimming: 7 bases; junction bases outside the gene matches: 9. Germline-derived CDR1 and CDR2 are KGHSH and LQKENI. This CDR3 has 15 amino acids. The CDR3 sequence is CASSPRKGTGEEQYF. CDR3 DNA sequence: TGTGCCAGCTCACCGCGCAAAGGGACAGGGGAAGAGCAGTACTTC.

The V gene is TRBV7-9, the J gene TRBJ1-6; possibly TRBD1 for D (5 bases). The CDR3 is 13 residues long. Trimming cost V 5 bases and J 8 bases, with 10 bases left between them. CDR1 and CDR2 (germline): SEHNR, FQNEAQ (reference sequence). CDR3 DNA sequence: TGTGCCAGCAGCCAGCTAGGGGATTCACCCCTCCACTTT. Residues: CASSQLGDSPLHF.

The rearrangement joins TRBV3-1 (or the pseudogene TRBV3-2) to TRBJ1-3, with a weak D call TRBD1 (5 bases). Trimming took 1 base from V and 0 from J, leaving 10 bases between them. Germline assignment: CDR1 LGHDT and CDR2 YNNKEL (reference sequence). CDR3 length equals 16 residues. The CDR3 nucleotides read TGTGCCAGCAGCCAAGCGGGACTTAACTCTGGAAACACCATATATTTT. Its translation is CASSQAGLNSGNTIYF.

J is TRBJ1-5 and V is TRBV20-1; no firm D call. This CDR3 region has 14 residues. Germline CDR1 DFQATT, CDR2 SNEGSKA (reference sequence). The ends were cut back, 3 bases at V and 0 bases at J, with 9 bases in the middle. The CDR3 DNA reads TGCAGTGCTAGTACAGTGAATAGCAATCAGCCCCAGCATTTT. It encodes CSASTVNSNQPQHF.

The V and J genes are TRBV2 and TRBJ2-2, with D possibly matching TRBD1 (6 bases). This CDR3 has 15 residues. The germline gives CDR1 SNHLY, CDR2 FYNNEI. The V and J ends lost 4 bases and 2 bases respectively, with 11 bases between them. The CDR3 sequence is CASSAGVLNTGELFF. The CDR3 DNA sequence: TGTGCCAGCAGTGCAGGGGTCCTTAACACCGGGGAGCTGTTTTTT.

In DNA form, the CDR3 reads TGTGCCAGCAGTTTCCATAGCGGGAGGGGCGAGCAGTACTTC. Its translation: CASSFHSGRGEQYF. The chain joins TRBV6-5 to TRBJ2-7, with 11 bases that match TRBD2. V lost 4 bases, J lost 6 bases, and 5 bases stayed unmatched. CDR3 size: 14 residues. Germline V lookup: CDR1 MNHEY, CDR2 SVGAGI.

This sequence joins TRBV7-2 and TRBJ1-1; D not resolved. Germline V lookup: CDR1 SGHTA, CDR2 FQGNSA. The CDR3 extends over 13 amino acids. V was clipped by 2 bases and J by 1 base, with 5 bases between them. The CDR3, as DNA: TGTGCCAGCAGCTTAAACAGGAACACTGAAGCTTTCTTT. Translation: CASSLNRNTEAFF. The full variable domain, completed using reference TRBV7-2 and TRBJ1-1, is GAGVSQSPSNKVTEKGKDVELRCDPISGHTALYWYRQSLGQGLEFLIYFQGNSAPDKSGLPSDRFSAERTGGSVSTLTIQRTQQEDSAVYLCASSLNRNTEAFFGQGTRLTVV.

CDR3 region: CASSLDTGRSPLHF. DNA of the CDR3: TGCGCCAGCAGCTTGGATACAGGGAGATCACCCCTCCACTTT. V is TRBV5-1 and J is TRBJ1-6, with D perhaps TRBD1 (6 bases). Germline lookup yields CDR1 SGHRS and CDR2 YFSETQ. The CDR3 covers 14 residues. The V and J ends lost 0 bases and 10 bases respectively, with 11 bases between them.

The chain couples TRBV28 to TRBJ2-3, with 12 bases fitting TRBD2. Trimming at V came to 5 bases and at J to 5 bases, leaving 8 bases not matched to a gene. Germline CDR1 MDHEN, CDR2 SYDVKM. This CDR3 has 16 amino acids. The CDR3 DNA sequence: TGTGCCAGCAGTCCATGGACTAGCGGGGTGAAAGATACGCAGTATTTT. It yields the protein CASSPWTSGVKDTQYF.